These 16 T cell receptor beta chains were sequenced from one sample in a study of Graves' ophthalmopathy and Graves' hyperthyroidism. RNA served as the template for amplifying TCR beta CDR3 regions. The authors performed first-round RT-PCR with HTBI primers and then a second-round multiplex PCR. TCRdb called the multiplex PCR reads again in MiXCR, with one record for every CDR3 protein. This sample has more than 550,000 distinct CDR3 sequences, with just over 40% found just once. Sample: peripheral blood. These receptors were obtained from an adult man with Graves' ophthalmopathy.

A word on this clonotype: This may be a read error, as it is one base from a much larger clone. The chain combines TRBV12-3 or TRBV12-4 with TRBJ1-5; unclear D gene. There are 15 residues in the CDR3. CDR3 in amino acids: CVSSSDGISNQPQHF. The CDR3 region has the DNA TGTGTCAGCAGCTCCGACGGGATTAGCAATCAGCCCCAGCATTTT.

The V call is TRBV2, the J call TRBJ1-1; 11 positions match TRBD1. The ends lost 3 bases at V and 4 bases at J; junction bases unmatched: 10. Germline V gene lookup returns CDR1 SNHLY and CDR2 FYNNEI. This CDR3 region has 17 residues. CDR3 amino acids: CASSDLGQGGLTTEAFF. Here the CDR3 DNA reads TGTGCCAGCAGTGACCTGGGACAGGGGGGTCTTACCACTGAAGCTTTCTTT.

The J gene is TRBJ2-6, the V gene TRBV7-2; D remains unclear. Germline V CDR1 and CDR2: SGHTA, FQGNSA. V gave up 7 bases and J gave up 3 bases, with 25 bases separating them. There are 19 residues in the CDR3. DNA of the CDR3: TGTGCCAGCACCCTTTCGGAGACACAAGGTGCTTATGGGGCCAACGTCCTGACTTTC. It specifies CASTLSETQGAYGANVLTF.

Note on this clonotype: This sequence may be a read error, since a much larger clone differs from it by one base. The CDR3 DNA reads as TGCGCCAGCAGCCAAGACGGGGTGTCTCACGAGCAGTACTTC. Protein: CASSQDGVSHEQYF. The chain joins TRBV4-1 to TRBJ2-7; tentatively, D is TRBD2 (5 bases). V dropped 0 bases and J dropped 5 bases, with 11 bases sitting between them. Germline CDR1 reads MGHRA; CDR2 reads YSYEKL. This CDR3 is 14 amino acids long.

This clonotype was recorded many times. The chain recombines TRBV15 with TRBJ2-5; D perhaps matches TRBD1 (7 bases). V was pared by 5 bases and J by 5 bases, with 18 bases between. Germline CDR1 LNHNV, CDR2 YYDKDF (reference sequence). The CDR3 is made up of 15 amino acids. CDR3 sequence (DNA): TGTGCCACCAGCCCGACTAGGACAGGCGTGGAGACCCAGTACTTC. Residues: CATSPTRTGVETQYF. The full variable domain, completed using reference TRBV15 and TRBJ2-5, is DAMVIQNPRYQVTQFGKPVTLSCSQTLNHNVMYWYQQKSSQAPKLLFHYYDKDFNNEADTPDNFQSRRPNTSFCFLDIRSPGLGDTAMYLCATSPTRTGVETQYFGPGTRLLVL.

The rearrangement uses TRBV2 and TRBJ1-4, with TRBD1 identical over 7 bases. Germline V lookup: CDR1 SNHLY, CDR2 FYNNEI. CDR3 length: 16 residues. V gave up 6 bases and J gave up 5 bases; unmatched junction bases: 12. DNA for the CDR3: TGTGCCAGCAGCCCAGCAGGGGGGGGTTGGAATGAAAAACTGTTTTTT. This gives the protein CASSPAGGGWNEKLFF.

Of note for this clonotype: A much larger clone lies one base from this, so it may be a read error. In this CDR3 the conserved last residue, phenylalanine or tryptophan, is missing, so a read error is likely. The chain recombines TRBV5-6 with TRBJ1-2, with D perhaps matching TRBD1 (6 bases). CDR3 length equals 14 residues. In germline, CDR1 is SGHDT, CDR2 YYEEEE. The V and J ends lost 1 base and 11 bases respectively, with 18 bases between them. The CDR3 region has the DNA TGTGCCAGCAGCTTGTCGGACAGAGTTAGTGGGTACACCCTC. It yields the protein CASSLSDRVSGYTL.

This clonotype was seen ten or more times. The chain recombines TRBV7-3 with TRBJ1-1; D is unclear. Germline V gene data show CDR1 as SGHTA and CDR2 as FQGTGA. This CDR3 is 13 amino acids long. V lost 5 bases to trimming and J lost 0 bases, with 7 bases between them. The CDR3 loop is CASSVQVNTEAFF. The CDR3 DNA sequence: TGTGCCAGCAGCGTTCAGGTGAACACTGAAGCTTTCTTT.

The V gene is TRBV4-3, the J gene TRBJ2-7; possible D gene TRBD2, 6 bases. With 0 bases removed from V and 2 bases from J, the gap between germline ends came to 11 bases. CDR1 and CDR2 from the germline V gene are LGHNA and YSLEER. This CDR3 has 15 residues. The CDR3 loop reads CASSQEGTRTYEQYF. CDR3 bases: TGCGCCAGCAGCCAAGAAGGGACTCGTACCTACGAGCAGTACTTC.

The gene calls are TRBV15 and TRBJ2-5, with D perhaps being TRBD1 or TRBD2 (7 bases each). V lost 3 bases to trimming and J lost 2 bases, with 13 bases between them. From germline, CDR1 is LNHNV and CDR2 YYDKDF (reference sequence). The CDR3 contains 15 residues. CDR3 DNA sequence: TGTGCCACCAGCAGCGGGGGGACAGCACAAGAGACCCAGTACTTC. This encodes CATSSGGTAQETQYF.

This clonotype appeared a few times. CDR3 coding DNA: TGTGCCAGCAGCTTAACCTCAAGGATGAACACTGAAGCTTTCTTT. Translation: CASSLTSRMNTEAFF. The V and J genes are TRBV13 and TRBJ1-1, with D uncertain. CDR1 and CDR2 (germline): PRHDT, FYEKMQ (reference sequence). The ends were cut back, 2 bases at V and 0 bases at J, with 10 bases in the middle. CDR3 size: 15 residues.

This clonotype was recorded at least ten times. The chain recombines TRBV2 with TRBJ1-1, with 7 bases fitting TRBD1. Germline V gives CDR1 SNHLY, CDR2 FYNNEI. This CDR3 has 13 residues. V lost 10 bases and J lost 0; bases outside the gene matches: 5. The CDR3 DNA is TGTGCCAACCCGGGACAGATGAACACTGAAGCTTTCTTT. It yields the protein CANPGQMNTEAFF.

V gene TRBV29-1 combines with J gene TRBJ2-5, with D tentatively TRBD1 (5 bases). The V end was cut by 8 bases, the J end by 2 bases, with 12 bases between. The CDR3 loop spans 12 amino acids. CDR1 is SQVTM and CDR2 is ANQGSEA in the germline V gene. The CDR3 spells CSLVGPQETQYF. The CDR3 DNA sequence: TGCAGCTTAGTGGGGCCGCAAGAGACCCAGTACTTC.

This chain links TRBV5-1 with TRBJ2-7; tentatively, D is TRBD2 (6 bases). This CDR3 has 15 residues. The V and J ends lost 1 base and 2 bases respectively, with 13 bases between them. Per the germline V gene, CDR1 is SGHRS and CDR2 is YFSETQ. The CDR3 DNA reads as TGCGCCAGCAGCTTGTTGGGGGAGGCCACCTACGAGCAGTACTTC. Encoded protein: CASSLLGEATYEQYF.

The sample holds many counts of this clonotype. The V call is TRBV24-1, the J call TRBJ2-5; no reliable D call. Between the trimmed V and J ends, which lost 3 bases and 4 bases, there was a span of 14 bases. Germline assignment: CDR1 KGHDR and CDR2 SFDVKD. This CDR3 is 15 amino acids long. The CDR3 reads CATSDPQTGGETQYF. The CDR3 DNA is TGTGCCACCAGTGATCCCCAGACTGGCGGAGAGACCCAGTACTTC.

The chain joins TRBV19 to TRBJ1-1, with a weak D call TRBD1 (6 bases). Trimming took 8 bases from V and 0 from J, leaving 19 bases between them. The germline V gene has CDR1 LNHDA and CDR2 SQIVND (reference sequence). The CDR3 is 16 amino acids. The CDR3 spells CASSPRDKGLNTEAFF. CDR3 nucleotides: TGTGCCAGTTCTCCCCGGGACAAGGGGCTGAACACTGAAGCTTTCTTT. Drawing the rest from reference TRBV19 and TRBJ1-1, the complete variable domain is DGGITQSPKYLFRKEGQNVTLSCEQNLNHDAMYWYRQDPGQGLRLIYYSQIVNDFQKGDIAEGYSVSREKKESFPLTVTSAQKNPTAFYLCASSPRDKGLNTEAFFGQGTRLTVV.